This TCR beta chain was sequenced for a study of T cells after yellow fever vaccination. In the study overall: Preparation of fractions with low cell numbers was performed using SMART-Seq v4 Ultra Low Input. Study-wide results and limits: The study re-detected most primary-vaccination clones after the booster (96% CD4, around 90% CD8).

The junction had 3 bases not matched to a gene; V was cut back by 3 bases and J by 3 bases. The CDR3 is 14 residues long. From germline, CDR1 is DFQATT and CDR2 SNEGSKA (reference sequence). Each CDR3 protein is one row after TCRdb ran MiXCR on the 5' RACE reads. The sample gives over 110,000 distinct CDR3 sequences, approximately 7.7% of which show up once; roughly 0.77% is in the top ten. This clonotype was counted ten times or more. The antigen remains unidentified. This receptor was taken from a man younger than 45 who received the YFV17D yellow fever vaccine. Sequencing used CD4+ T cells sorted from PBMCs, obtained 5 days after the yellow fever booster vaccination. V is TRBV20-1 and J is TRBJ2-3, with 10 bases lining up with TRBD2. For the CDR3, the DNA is TGCAGTGCTAGCCTTAGCGGGAGGACAGATACGCAGTATTTT. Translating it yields CSASLSGRTDTQYF.